One sample yielded the 20 T cell receptor beta chains listed below, sequenced in a study of T cells in Graves' hyperthyroidism and ophthalmopathy. RNA transcripts yielded amplified TCR beta CDR3 regions. First-round RT-PCR targeting the TCR CDR3 was performed with the HTBI primer set. A single record per CDR3 protein comes from TCRdb applying MiXCR to the multiplex PCR reads. The sample holds 400,000 to 550,000 distinct CDR3 sequences, approximately 25% seen once. Material: blood. These receptors all come from a woman under 40 with Graves' ophthalmopathy.

To note about this clonotype: This may be a read error, as it is one base from a much larger clone. This rearrangement joins TRBV20-1 to TRBJ2-7, with unresolved D. The CDR3 extends over 14 amino acids. The ends were cut back, 5 bases at V and 1 base at J, with 15 bases in the middle. Germline V CDR1 and CDR2: DFQATT, SNEGSKA (reference sequence). CDR3 residues: CSAWSETPSYEQYV. DNA for the CDR3: TGCAGTGCTTGGTCGGAGACACCGTCCTACGAGCAGTACGTC.

V and J are TRBV6-2 or TRBV6-3 and TRBJ2-7; unclear D gene. With 1 base removed from V and 3 bases from J, the gap between germline ends came to 13 bases. Germline CDR1 reads MNHEY; CDR2 reads SVGEGT. There are 15 residues in the CDR3. CDR3 in DNA: TGTGCCAGCAGTTACTTGGCAATAGGGCTCTACGAGCAGTACTTC. Its protein is CASSYLAIGLYEQYF.

V gene TRBV6-5 combines with J gene TRBJ2-7; possibly TRBD2 for D (6 bases). In germline, CDR1 is MNHEY, CDR2 SVGAGI. The CDR3 has 13 residues. V was cut by 2 bases and J by 3 bases, with 8 bases left in between. CDR3 coding DNA: TGTGCCAGCAGTTACCGGGAGCTCTACGAGCAGTACTTC. Translated: CASSYRELYEQYF.

This clonotype has a count of ten or more. The rearrangement links TRBV20-1 to TRBJ1-3; no clear D gene. The V end lost 6 bases, the J end lost 3 bases, and 12 bases lay between the germline ends. The CDR3 sequence is 13 residues long. CDR1 and CDR2 (germline): DFQATT, SNEGSKA (reference sequence). DNA of the CDR3: TGCAGTGCCCCGAAGACGGGTGGAAACACCATATATTTT. Its protein product is CSAPKTGGNTIYF.

This clonotype was seen at least ten times. V gene TRBV27 combines with J gene TRBJ1-5; 7 bases map to TRBD1. CDR1 MNHEY and CDR2 SMNVEV come from the germline V gene (reference sequence). V trimming: 5 bases; J trimming: 0 bases; junction bases outside the gene matches: 4. This CDR3 has 15 residues. The CDR3, as DNA: TGTGCCAGCAGTAAACAGGGGAATAGCAATCAGCCCCAGCATTTT. Its translation is CASSKQGNSNQPQHF.

This clonotype was found many times. The V gene is TRBV2, the J gene TRBJ2-7, with a tentative D call TRBD2 (6 bases). There are 13 residues in the CDR3. V shed 7 bases and J shed 0 bases, with 10 bases lying between them. Germline lookup yields CDR1 SNHLY and CDR2 FYNNEI. The DNA of the CDR3 is TGTGCCAGCATAGCGGATAGCTCCTACGAGCAGTACTTC. Translation: CASIADSSYEQYF.

This clonotype was counted ten times or more. This rearrangement joins TRBV29-1 to TRBJ2-2; perhaps TRBD2 as D (6 bases). The V gene lost 5 bases and the J gene lost 0 bases, with 7 bases spanning the gap. Germline values: CDR1 SQVTM, CDR2 ANQGSEA. The CDR3 is 13 amino acids. CDR3 region: CSVSGSNTGELFF. The CDR3 nucleotides are TGCAGCGTTAGCGGGTCGAACACCGGGGAGCTGTTTTTT.

This clonotype came up many times. This chain joins TRBV6-1 and TRBJ1-3; D call uncertain. Trimming took 5 bases from V and 0 from J, leaving 11 bases between them. This CDR3 contains 15 residues. The germline gives CDR1 MNHNS, CDR2 SASEGT. CDR3 loop: CASSPGPFSGNTIYF. CDR3 in DNA: TGTGCCAGCAGTCCAGGTCCGTTCTCTGGAAACACCATATATTTT.

This clonotype has at least ten counts. J is TRBJ1-1 and V is TRBV5-1; no definite D call. CDR1 and CDR2 (germline): SGHRS, YFSETQ. V lost 4 bases, J lost 8 bases, and 18 bases lay in between. The CDR3 sequence is 14 residues long. The CDR3 DNA reads as TGCGCCAGCAGCGTGGCCGGCGAACAGACCGAAGCTTTCTTT. Translation: CASSVAGEQTEAFF.

There are many counts of this clonotype. The chain uses TRBV20-1 and TRBJ2-5; D ambiguous. The CDR3 is 12 amino acids. The germline gives CDR1 DFQATT, CDR2 SNEGSKA (reference sequence). The V gene lost 8 bases and the J gene lost 3 bases, with 13 bases spanning the gap. The CDR3 sequence: CSPNLVKETQYF. CDR3 nucleotide sequence: TGCAGTCCGAATCTAGTAAAAGAGACCCAGTACTTC.

This clonotype was recorded at least ten times. The chain couples TRBV2 to TRBJ1-2; no clear D gene. The CDR3 is 16 residues long. Germline V gives CDR1 SNHLY, CDR2 FYNNEI. The ends were cut back, 6 bases at V and 2 bases at J, with 19 bases in the middle. DNA for the CDR3: TGTGCCAGCAGCTTAAGGACGGGTCAGCAAAACTATGGCTACACCTTC. Amino acids: CASSLRTGQQNYGYTF.

In this sample, this clonotype turned up many times. The gene calls are TRBV4-1 and TRBJ1-2, with 7 bases that match TRBD1. The CDR3 runs to 15 residues. V trimming: 2 bases; J trimming: 6 bases; junction bases outside the gene matches: 9. Germline V gene lookup returns CDR1 MGHRA and CDR2 YSYEKL. CDR3 DNA sequence: TGCGCCAGCAGCCAACCGGGACAGCTCAGGAATGGCTACACCTTC. Translated: CASSQPGQLRNGYTF.

This clonotype was found many times. The chain links TRBV6-5 to TRBJ1-1; a possible D gene is TRBD1 (6 bases). Germline V gene sequence: CDR1 MNHEY, CDR2 SVGAGI. This CDR3 is built from 14 residues. Trimming shortened V by 0 bases and J by 4 bases, and 9 bases separated the two germline ends. CDR3 amino acids: CASSYSGGRTEAFF. The CDR3, as DNA: TGTGCCAGCAGTTACTCGGGGGGGCGCACTGAAGCTTTCTTT.

J is TRBJ1-1 and V is TRBV28; 7 bases line up with TRBD1. This CDR3 has 14 amino acids. The V gene's germline CDR1 is MDHEN and CDR2 SYDVKM. Losses at the gene ends were 2 bases for V and 4 bases for J; bases not matched to a gene: 4. The CDR3 sequence: CASSLPGTVTEAFF. The CDR3, as DNA: TGTGCCAGCAGTTTACCCGGGACAGTCACTGAAGCTTTCTTT.

This clonotype was recorded many times. The V call is TRBV4-1, the J call TRBJ1-1; TRBD1 might be the D (5 bases). The V gene lost 3 bases and the J gene lost 8 bases, with 10 bases spanning the gap. The CDR3 has 12 amino acids. Germline assignment: CDR1 MGHRA and CDR2 YSYEKL. This CDR3 reads CASSHLGREAFF. The DNA for the CDR3 is TGCGCCAGCAGCCACCTGGGGCGGGAAGCTTTCTTT.

Many counts were recorded for this clonotype. The chain recombines TRBV11-2 with TRBJ2-2; 13 bases are shared with TRBD2. V trimming: 2 bases; J trimming: 5 bases; junction bases outside the gene matches: 5. Germline CDR1 SGHAT, CDR2 FQNNGV. The CDR3 runs to 17 residues. In DNA, the CDR3 is TGTGCCAGCAGCTTATTTGAACTAGCGGGGGGGACCGGGGAGCTGTTTTTT. It encodes CASSLFELAGGTGELFF.

The sample holds many counts of this clonotype. The chain recombines TRBV20-1 with TRBJ2-7, with TRBD1 matching 7 bases. Germline V gene data show CDR1 as DFQATT and CDR2 as SNEGSKA (reference sequence). This CDR3 region has 13 residues. The DNA for the CDR3 is TGCAGGGAGGCCGGGACAGAAGCCTACGAGCAGTACTTC. Translated: CREAGTEAYEQYF.

There are a few counts of this clonotype. The V gene is TRBV18, the J gene TRBJ1-1; a possible D gene is TRBD1 (5 bases). Germline CDR1 reads KGHSH; CDR2 reads LQKENI. The CDR3 totals 13 residues. Between the trimmed V and J ends, which lost 1 base and 11 bases, there was a span of 14 bases. The DNA of the CDR3 is TGTGCCAGCTCACCACAGCGGGGGGTTGACGCTTTCTTT. This codes for CASSPQRGVDAFF.

This clonotype was seen ten or more times. The chain joins TRBV6-2 or TRBV6-3 to TRBJ2-7, with 10 positions matching TRBD2. The CDR3 length is 15 residues. V lost 4 bases, J lost 0 bases, and 3 bases stayed unmatched. The germline gives CDR1 MNHEY, CDR2 SVGEGT. The CDR3 is CASSSPSGGSYEQYF. CDR3 DNA: TGTGCCAGCAGTTCCCCTAGCGGGGGCTCCTACGAGCAGTACTTC.

This clonotype was counted ten times or more. The CDR3 DNA follows: TGTGCCAGTAAGGACAGACCCTATAGCAATCAGCCCCAGCATTTT. This translates into CASKDRPYSNQPQHF. The chain links TRBV19 to TRBJ1-5; the D gene is possibly TRBD1 (6 bases). The germline V gene encodes CDR1 LNHDA and CDR2 SQIVND (reference sequence). This CDR3 has 15 amino acids. With 7 bases removed from V and 0 bases from J, the gap between germline ends came to 13 bases.